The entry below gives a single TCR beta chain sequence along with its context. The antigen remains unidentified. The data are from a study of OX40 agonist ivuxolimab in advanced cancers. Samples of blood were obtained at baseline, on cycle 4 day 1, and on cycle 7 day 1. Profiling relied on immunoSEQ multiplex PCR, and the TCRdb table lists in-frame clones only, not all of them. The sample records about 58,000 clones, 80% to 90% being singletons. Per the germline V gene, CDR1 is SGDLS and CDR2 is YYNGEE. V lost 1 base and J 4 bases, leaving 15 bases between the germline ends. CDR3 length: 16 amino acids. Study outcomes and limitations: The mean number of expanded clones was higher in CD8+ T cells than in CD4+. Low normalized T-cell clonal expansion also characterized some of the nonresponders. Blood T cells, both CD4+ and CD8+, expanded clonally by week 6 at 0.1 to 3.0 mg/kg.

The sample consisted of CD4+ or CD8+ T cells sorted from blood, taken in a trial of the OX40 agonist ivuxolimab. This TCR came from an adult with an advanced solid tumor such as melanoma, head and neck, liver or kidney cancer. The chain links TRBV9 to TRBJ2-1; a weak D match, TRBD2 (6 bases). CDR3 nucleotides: TGTGCCAGCAGCGTATCCTTCCGTGGAGGGTACAATGAGCAGTTCTTC. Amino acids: CASSVSFRGGYNEQFF.